What follows is one T cell receptor (beta chain) and its context. As handled by the study authors: Reference gene primer amplification gave estimated nucleated cell counts. Assay used: immunoSEQ multiplex PCR; TCRdb lists only in-frame clones, some missing. V and J calls and clone size are as listed in that table; D and trimming were resolved from the DNA. The sample lists around 63,000 clones, about 86% occurring once. The sample originates from a study of blood T cell repertoires in COVID-19. On the study more broadly: Samples came from the United States, Italy and Spain, spanning acute and convalescent COVID-19. PBMCs, B-cell-depleted T cells, or T cells provided the cDNA or gDNA that made up the material.

The CDR3 spans 18 residues. This chain links TRBV21-1 with TRBJ2-7; TRBD1 is taken as the D call from the table, unchecked against the DNA. TRBV21-1 is reported as a pseudogene. The TCR comes from a woman of 80 years or more with active COVID-19. Sequenced sample: peripheral blood. The CDR3 spells CASSKVGTGEEETYEQYF. The CDR3 DNA follows: TGTGCCAGCAGCAAAGTGGGGACAGGGGAAGAGGAAACCTACGAGCAGTACTTC.